This TCR beta chain was observed in a study of cytomegalovirus exposure and HLA in healthy donors. Study results and caveats: The study labeled 170 or so TCR beta chains cytomegalovirus-associated. One later analysis, an examination of the 120 validation repertoires, found that first-cohort TCR clusters tended to co-occur in them.

Remarks on this clone: Antigen: not known.

The assay was immunoSEQ multiplex PCR, and TCRdb's table has in-frame clones only and misses some. The sample holds 150,000 to 200,000 clones, about 88% seen once. The CDR3 extends over 15 amino acids. J gave up 4 bases and V 7 bases, and 14 bases lay outside the gene matches. Germline V gene data show CDR1 as SQVTM and CDR2 as ANQGSEA. What was sequenced was PBMCs. The TCR originated in a woman aged 18-29 years in good health and CMV-seronegative. The gene calls are TRBV29-1 and TRBJ2-7, with TRBD1 matching 9 bases. The CDR3 bases are TGCAGCGCCCTAGCCGGGACAGGGACTTTTTACGAGCAGTACTTC. Translated: CSALAGTGTFYEQYF.